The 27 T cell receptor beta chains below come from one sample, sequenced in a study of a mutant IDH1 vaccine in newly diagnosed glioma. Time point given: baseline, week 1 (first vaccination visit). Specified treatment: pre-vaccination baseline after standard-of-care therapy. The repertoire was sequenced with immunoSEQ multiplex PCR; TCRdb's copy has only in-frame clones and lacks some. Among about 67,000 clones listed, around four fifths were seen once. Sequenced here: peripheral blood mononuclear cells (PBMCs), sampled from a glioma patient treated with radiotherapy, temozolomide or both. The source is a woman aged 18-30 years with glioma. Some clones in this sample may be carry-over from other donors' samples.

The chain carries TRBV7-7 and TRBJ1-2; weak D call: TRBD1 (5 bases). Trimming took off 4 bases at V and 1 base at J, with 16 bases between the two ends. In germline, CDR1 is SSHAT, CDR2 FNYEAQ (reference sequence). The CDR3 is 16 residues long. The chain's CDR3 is CASSWGDGPNNYGYTF. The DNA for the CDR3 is TGTGCCAGCAGCTGGGGGGACGGCCCTAATAACTATGGCTACACCTTC. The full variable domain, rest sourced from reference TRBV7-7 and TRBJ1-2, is GAGVSQSPRYKVTKRGQDVTLRCDPISSHATLYWYQQALGQGPEFLTYFNYEAQPDKSGLPSDRFSAERPEGSISTLTIQRTEQRDSAMYRCASSWGDGPNNYGYTFGSGTRLTVV.

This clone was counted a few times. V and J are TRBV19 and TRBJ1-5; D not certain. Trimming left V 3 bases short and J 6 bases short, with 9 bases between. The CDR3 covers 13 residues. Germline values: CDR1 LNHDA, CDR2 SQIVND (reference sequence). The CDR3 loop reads CASSIRAGQPQHF. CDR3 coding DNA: TGTGCCAGTAGTATTCGGGCGGGTCAGCCCCAGCATTTT.

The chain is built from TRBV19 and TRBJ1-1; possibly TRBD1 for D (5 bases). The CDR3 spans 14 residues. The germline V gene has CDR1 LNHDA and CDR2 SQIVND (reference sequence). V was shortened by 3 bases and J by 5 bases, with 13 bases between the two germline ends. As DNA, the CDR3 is TGTGCCAGTAGTATCAGGAGGGGCCAGACTGAAGCTTTCTTT. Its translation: CASSIRRGQTEAFF.

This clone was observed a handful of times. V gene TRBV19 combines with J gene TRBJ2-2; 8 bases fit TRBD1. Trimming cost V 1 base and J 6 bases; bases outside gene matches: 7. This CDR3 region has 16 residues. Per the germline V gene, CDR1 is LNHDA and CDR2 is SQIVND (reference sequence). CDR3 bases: TGTGCCAGTAGTATAGTTGGCAGGGGGCGCGCCGGGGAGCTGTTTTTT. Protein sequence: CASSIVGRGRAGELFF.

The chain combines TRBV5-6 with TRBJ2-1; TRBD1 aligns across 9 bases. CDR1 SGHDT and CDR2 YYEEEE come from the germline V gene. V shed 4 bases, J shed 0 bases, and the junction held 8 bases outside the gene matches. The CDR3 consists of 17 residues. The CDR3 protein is CASSDTGGTLSYNEQFF. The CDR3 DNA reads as TGTGCCAGCAGCGACACAGGGGGCACGCTCTCCTACAATGAGCAGTTCTTC. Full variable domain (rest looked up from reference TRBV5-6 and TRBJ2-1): DAGVTQSPTHLIKTRGQQVTLRCSPKSGHDTVSWYQQALGQGPQFIFQYYEEEERQRGNFPDRFSGHQFPNYSSELNVNALLLGDSALYLCASSDTGGTLSYNEQFFGPGTRLTVL.

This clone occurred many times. The CDR3 protein is CASSRGRMNTEAFF. CDR3 in DNA: TGTGCCAGCAGCCGTGGACGGATGAACACTGAAGCTTTCTTT. J is TRBJ1-1 and V is TRBV6-6; the D is unclear. V was cut by 6 bases and J by 0 bases, with 11 bases left in between. The CDR3 contains 14 residues. Germline V gene data show CDR1 as MNHNY and CDR2 as SVGAGI (reference sequence).

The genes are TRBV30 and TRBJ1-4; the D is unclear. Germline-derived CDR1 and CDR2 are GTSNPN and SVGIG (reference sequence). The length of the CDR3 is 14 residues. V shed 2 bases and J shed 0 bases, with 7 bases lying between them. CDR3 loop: CAWSSGATNEKLFF. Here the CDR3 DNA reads TGTGCCTGGAGTTCCGGGGCAACTAATGAAAAACTGTTTTTT.

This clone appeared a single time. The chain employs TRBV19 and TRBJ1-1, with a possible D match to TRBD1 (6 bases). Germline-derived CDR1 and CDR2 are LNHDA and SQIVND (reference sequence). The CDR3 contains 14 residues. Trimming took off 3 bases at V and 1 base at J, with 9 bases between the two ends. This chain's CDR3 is CASSIRGQNTEAFF. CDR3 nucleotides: TGTGCCAGTAGTATCCGGGGACAGAACACTGAAGCTTTCTTT.

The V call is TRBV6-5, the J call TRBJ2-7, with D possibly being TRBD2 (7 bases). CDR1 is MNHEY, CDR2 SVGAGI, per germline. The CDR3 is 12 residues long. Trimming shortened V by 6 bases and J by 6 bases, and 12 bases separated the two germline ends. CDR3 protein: CASRGRGAEQYF. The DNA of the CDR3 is TGTGCCAGCAGGGGACGGGGGGCCGAGCAGTACTTC.

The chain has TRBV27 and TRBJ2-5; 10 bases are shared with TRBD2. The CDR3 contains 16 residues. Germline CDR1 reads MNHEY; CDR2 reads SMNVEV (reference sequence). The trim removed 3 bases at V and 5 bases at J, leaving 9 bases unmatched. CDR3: CASSFSGGPTRETQYF. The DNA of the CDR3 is TGTGCCAGCAGTTTTAGCGGGGGGCCGACAAGGGAGACCCAGTACTTC.

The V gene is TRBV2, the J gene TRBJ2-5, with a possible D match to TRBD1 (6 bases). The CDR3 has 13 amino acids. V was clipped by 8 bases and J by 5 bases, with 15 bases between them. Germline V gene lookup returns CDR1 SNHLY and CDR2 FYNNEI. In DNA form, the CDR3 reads TGTGCCAGCCCTAACAGGGTAGGGGAGACCCAGTACTTC. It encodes CASPNRVGETQYF.

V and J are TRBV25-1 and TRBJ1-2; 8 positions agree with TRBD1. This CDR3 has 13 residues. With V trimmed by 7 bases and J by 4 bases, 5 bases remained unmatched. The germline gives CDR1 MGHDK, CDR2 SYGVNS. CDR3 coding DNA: TGTGCCAGCACCATGGACAGGGCCTATGGCTACACCTTC. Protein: CASTMDRAYGYTF.

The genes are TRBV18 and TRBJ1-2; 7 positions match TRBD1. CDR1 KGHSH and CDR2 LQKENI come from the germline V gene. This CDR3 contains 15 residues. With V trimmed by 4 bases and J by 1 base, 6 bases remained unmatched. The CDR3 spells CASSLGTEGNYGYTF. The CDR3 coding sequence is TGTGCCAGCTCACTCGGGACAGAGGGTAACTATGGCTACACCTTC. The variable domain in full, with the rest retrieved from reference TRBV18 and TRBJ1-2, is NAGVMQNPRHLVRRRGQEARLRCSPMKGHSHVYWYRQLPEEGLKFMVYLQKENIIDESGMPKERFSAEFPKEGPSILRIQQVVRGDSAAYFCASSLGTEGNYGYTFGSGTRLTVV.

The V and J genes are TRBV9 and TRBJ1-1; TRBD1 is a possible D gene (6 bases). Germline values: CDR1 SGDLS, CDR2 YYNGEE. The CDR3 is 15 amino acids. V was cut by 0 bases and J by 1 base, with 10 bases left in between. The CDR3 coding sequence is TGTGCCAGCAGCGTAGAGGACAGCCGGAACACTGAAGCTTTCTTT. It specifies CASSVEDSRNTEAFF.

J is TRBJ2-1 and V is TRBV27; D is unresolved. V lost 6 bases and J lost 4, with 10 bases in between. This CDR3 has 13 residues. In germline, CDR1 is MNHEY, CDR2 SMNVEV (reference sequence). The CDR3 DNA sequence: TGTGCCAGCAGCCCCCGAAGGTACAATGAGCAGTTCTTC. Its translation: CASSPRRYNEQFF.

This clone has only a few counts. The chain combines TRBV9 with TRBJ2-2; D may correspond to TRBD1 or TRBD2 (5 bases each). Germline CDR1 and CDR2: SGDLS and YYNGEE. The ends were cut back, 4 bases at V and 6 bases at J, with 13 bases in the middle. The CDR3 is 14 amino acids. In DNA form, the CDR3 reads TGTGCCAGCAGCCGTTCAGGGAGCCCCGGGGAGCTGTTTTTT. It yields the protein CASSRSGSPGELFF.

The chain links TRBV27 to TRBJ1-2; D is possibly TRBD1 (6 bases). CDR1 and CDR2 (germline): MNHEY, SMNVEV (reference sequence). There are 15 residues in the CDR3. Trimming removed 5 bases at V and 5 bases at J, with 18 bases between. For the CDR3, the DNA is TGTGCCAGCAGTCCCCCGGGAGGGGGGAAGTATGGCTACACCTTC. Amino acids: CASSPPGGGKYGYTF.

CDR3 nucleotide sequence: TGTGCCAGCAGCCAAACCTATACAGGGCAAGAGACCCAGTACTTC. Protein product: CASSQTYTGQETQYF. The J gene is TRBJ2-5, the V gene TRBV14; TRBD1 is a possible D gene (6 bases). This CDR3 region has 15 residues. V lost 2 bases and J lost 2, with 12 bases in between. Germline-derived CDR1 and CDR2 are SGHDN and FVKESK.

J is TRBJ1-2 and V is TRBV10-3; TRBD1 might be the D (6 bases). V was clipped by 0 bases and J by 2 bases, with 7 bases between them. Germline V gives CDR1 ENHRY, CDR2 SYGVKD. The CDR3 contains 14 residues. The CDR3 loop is CAISESGGNYGYTF. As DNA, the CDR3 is TGTGCCATCAGTGAGTCAGGGGGGAACTATGGCTACACCTTC.

CDR3 DNA: TGTGCCAGCAGTGTCGCCAGCGGGATTGGGGAGACCCAGTACTTC. Translation gives CASSVASGIGETQYF. The genes are TRBV6-1 and TRBJ2-5, with TRBD2 matching 7 bases. Germline CDR1 MNHNS, CDR2 SASEGT. The CDR3 extends over 15 amino acids. With V trimmed by 4 bases and J by 5 bases, 10 bases remained unmatched.

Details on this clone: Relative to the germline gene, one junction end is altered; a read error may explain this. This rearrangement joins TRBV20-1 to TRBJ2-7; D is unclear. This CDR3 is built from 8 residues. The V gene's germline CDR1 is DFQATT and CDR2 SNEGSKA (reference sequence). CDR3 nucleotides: TGCAGTGCTAGTGTTCTGGACTTC. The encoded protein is CSASVLDF.

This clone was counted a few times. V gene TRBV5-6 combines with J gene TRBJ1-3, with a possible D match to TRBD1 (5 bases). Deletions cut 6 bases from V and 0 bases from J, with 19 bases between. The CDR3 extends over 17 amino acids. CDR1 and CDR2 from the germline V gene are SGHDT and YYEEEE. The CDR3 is CASTKYTGPSSGNTIYF. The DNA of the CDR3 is TGTGCCAGCACCAAATATACGGGGCCTAGCTCTGGAAACACCATATATTTT. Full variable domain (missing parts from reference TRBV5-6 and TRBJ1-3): DAGVTQSPTHLIKTRGQQVTLRCSPKSGHDTVSWYQQALGQGPQFIFQYYEEEERQRGNFPDRFSGHQFPNYSSELNVNALLLGDSALYLCASTKYTGPSSGNTIYFGEGSWLTVV.

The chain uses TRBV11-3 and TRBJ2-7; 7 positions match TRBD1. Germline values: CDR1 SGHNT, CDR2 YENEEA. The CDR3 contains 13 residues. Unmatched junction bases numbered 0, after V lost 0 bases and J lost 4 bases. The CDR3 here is CASSLETGYEQYF. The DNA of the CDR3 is TGTGCCAGCAGCTTAGAGACAGGGTACGAGCAGTACTTC.

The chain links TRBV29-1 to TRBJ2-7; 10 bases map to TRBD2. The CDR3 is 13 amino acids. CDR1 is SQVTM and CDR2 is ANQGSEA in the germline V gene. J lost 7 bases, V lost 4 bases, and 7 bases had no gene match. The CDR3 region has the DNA TGCAGCGTTGCCCGATCACTAGCGGGGGAGCAGTACTTC. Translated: CSVARSLAGEQYF.

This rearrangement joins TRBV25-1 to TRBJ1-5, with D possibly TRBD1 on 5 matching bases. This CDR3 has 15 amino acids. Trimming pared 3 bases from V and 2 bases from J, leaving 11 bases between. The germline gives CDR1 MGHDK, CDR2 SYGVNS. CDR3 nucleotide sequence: TGTGCCAGCAGTGACCCCGGGACTGGCAATCAGCCCCAGCATTTT. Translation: CASSDPGTGNQPQHF.

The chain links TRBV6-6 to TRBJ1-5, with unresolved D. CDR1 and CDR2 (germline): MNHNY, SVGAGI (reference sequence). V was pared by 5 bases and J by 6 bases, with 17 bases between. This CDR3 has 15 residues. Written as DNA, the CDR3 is TGTGCCAGCAGTCCGGGATCTTCGTGGGGTCAGCCCCAGCATTTT. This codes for CASSPGSSWGQPQHF.

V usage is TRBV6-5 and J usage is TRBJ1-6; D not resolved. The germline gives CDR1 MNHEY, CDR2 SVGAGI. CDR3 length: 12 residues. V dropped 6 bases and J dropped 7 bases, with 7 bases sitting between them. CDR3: CASRRQNSPLHF. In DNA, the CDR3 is TGTGCCAGCAGGCGCCAAAATTCACCCCTCCACTTT.